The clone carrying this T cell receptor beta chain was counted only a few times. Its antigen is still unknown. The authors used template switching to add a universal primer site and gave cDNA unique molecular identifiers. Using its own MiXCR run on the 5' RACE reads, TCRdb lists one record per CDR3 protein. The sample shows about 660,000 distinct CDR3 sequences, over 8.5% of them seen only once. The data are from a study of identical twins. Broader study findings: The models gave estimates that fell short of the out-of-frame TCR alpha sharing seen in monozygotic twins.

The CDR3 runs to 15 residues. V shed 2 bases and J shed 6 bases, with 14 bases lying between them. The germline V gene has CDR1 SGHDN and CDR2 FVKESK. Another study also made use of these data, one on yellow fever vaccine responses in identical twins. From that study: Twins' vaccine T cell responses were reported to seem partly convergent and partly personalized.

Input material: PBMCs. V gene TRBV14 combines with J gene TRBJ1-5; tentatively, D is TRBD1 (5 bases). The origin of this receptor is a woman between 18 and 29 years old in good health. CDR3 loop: CASSQTRGGGQPQHF. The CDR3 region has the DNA TGTGCCAGCAGCCAAACGCGGGGGGGTGGTCAGCCCCAGCATTTT.